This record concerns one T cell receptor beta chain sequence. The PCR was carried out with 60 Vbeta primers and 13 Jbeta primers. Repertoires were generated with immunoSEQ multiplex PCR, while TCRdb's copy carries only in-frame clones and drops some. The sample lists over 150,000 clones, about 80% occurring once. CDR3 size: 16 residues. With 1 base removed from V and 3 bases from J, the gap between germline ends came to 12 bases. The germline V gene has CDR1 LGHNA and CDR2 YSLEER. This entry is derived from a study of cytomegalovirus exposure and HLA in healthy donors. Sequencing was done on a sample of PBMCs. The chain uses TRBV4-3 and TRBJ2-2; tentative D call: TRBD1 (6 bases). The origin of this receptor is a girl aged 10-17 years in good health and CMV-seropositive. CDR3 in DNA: TGCGCCAGCAGCCAAGCCAGGGGAAGGGACACCGGGGAGCTGTTTTTT. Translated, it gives CASSQARGRDTGELFF.